These T cell receptor beta chains were read from a single sample in a study of identical twins. Using its own MiXCR run on the 5' RACE reads, TCRdb lists one record per CDR3 protein. This table holds 400,000 to 550,000 distinct CDR3 sequences, approximately 24% found once. The data were also submitted as part of a second study, on T cells expressing NK-cell markers.

The sequenced sample was CD4+ T cells sorted from blood. These receptors were obtained from a woman younger than 30 in good health. Both conserved end residues are part of each CDR3. A D gene is named only where the DNA matches it firmly. Expanded clones are given a class, and other clones once, few, many or no size at all.

>NA|NA|TRBJ2-7|TRBV6-5
CASSFLGATHEQYF
TGTGCCAGCAGTTTTCTCGGGGCCACCCACGAGCAGTACTTC
>NA|few|TRBJ2-2|TRBV6-5
CASTLSGGELFF
TGTGCCAGCACCTTAAGTGGCGGGGAGCTGTTTTTT
>TRBD2|NA|TRBJ2-1|TRBV20-1
CSARTGGSSYNEQFF
TGCAGTGCTAGAACGGGCGGGAGCTCCTACAATGAGCAGTTCTTC
>NA|few|TRBJ1-1|TRBV7-9
CASSMSTEAFF
TGTGCCAGCAGCATGTCCACTGAAGCTTTCTTT
>TRBD2|few|TRBJ2-2|TRBV29-1
CSGGLGGIGGELFF
TGCAGCGGGGGACTGGGAGGGATTGGCGGGGAGCTGTTTTTT
>TRBD2|NA|TRBJ2-1|TRBV20-1
CSARLSGLAGLNEQFF
TGCAGTGCTAGACTCTCCGGACTAGCGGGGCTCAATGAGCAGTTCTTC
>NA|few|TRBJ2-7|TRBV29-1
CSVQGGSYEQYF
TGCAGCGTTCAGGGTGGCTCCTACGAGCAGTACTTC
>TRBD1|few|TRBJ2-7|TRBV4-1
CASSQGQGDDYEQYF
TGCGCCAGCAGCCAAGGGCAGGGGGACGACTACGAGCAGTACTTC
>TRBD2|few|TRBJ2-6|TRBV2
CASRGQLAGYSGANVLTF
TGTGCCAGCAGGGGGCAACTAGCGGGTTACTCTGGGGCCAACGTCCTGACTTTC
>NA|NA|TRBJ1-1|TRBV5-1
CASGPLDGRMNTEAFF
TGCGCCAGCGGACCTTTGGACGGGAGGATGAACACTGAAGCTTTCTTT
>NA|NA|TRBJ2-2|TRBV4-2
CASSQAGEGSGELFF
TGTGCCAGCAGCCAAGCGGGAGAAGGATCCGGGGAGCTGTTTTTT
>NA|NA|TRBJ1-1|TRBV12-3/TRBV12-4
CASSGRTVNTEAFF
TGTGCCAGCAGCGGAAGAACTGTGAACACTGAAGCTTTCTTT
>NA|few|TRBJ2-1|TRBV5-1
CASSPNAGTNEQFF
TGCGCCAGCAGTCCCAATGCGGGGACCAATGAGCAGTTCTTC
>NA|few|TRBJ2-7|TRBV6-1
CASSPILRPSYEQYF
TGTGCCAGCAGCCCTATCCTAAGGCCCTCCTACGAGCAGTACTTC
>NA|NA|TRBJ2-2|TRBV2
CASSAGRIFTGELFF
TGTGCCAGCAGTGCGGGCCGTATCTTCACCGGGGAGCTGTTTTTT
>NA|few|TRBJ2-2|TRBV29-1
CSPVSGANTGELFF
TGCAGCCCCGTATCCGGGGCCAACACCGGGGAGCTGTTTTTT